What follows describes a single T cell receptor (beta chain). The sample originates from a study of cytomegalovirus exposure and HLA in healthy donors. The CDR3 has 13 amino acids. V dropped 2 bases and J dropped 4; count of bases not matched to a gene: 5. Germline CDR1 reads GTSNPN; CDR2 reads SVGIG (reference sequence). PCR involved 60 Vbeta and 13 Jbeta primers. Sequencing used immunoSEQ multiplex PCR; TCRdb keeps in-frame clones, though not all of them. There are around 180,000 clones in the sample; about 90% occur only once, and roughly 0.24% lies in the top ten. The sequence was obtained from a girl under three years old in good health and CMV-seronegative. V usage is TRBV30 and J usage is TRBJ2-7, with TRBD2 matching over 7 bases. Sequenced material: PBMCs. Here the CDR3 reads CAWSWTSGYEQYF. DNA for the CDR3: TGTGCCTGGAGTTGGACTAGTGGTTACGAGCAGTACTTC. Combining the CDR3 with reference TRBV30 and TRBJ2-7 gives the whole variable domain SQTIHQWPATLVQPVGSPLSLECTVEGTSNPNLYWYRQAAGRGLQLLFYSVGIGQISSEVPQNLSASRPQDRQFILSSKKLLLSDSGFYLCAWSWTSGYEQYFGPGTRLTVT.